The 4 T cell receptor beta chains below were found in one sample sequenced in a study of T cell changes during pregnancy in multiple sclerosis. TCRdb keeps only in-frame clones here, not all; method: immunoSEQ multiplex PCR. The sample lists roughly 40,000 clones, roughly 94% occurring once. The sample in question was peripheral blood, obtained in the third trimester of pregnancy. These receptors all stem from a female donor with multiple sclerosis, enrolled in a pregnancy study.

The chain joins TRBV29-1 to TRBJ2-7, with D perhaps matching TRBD2 (5 bases). This CDR3 is 15 amino acids long. V gave up 5 bases and J gave up 3 bases, with 20 bases separating them. Germline values: CDR1 SQVTM, CDR2 ANQGSEA. The CDR3 loop reads CSVRSPRAPLYEQYF. The CDR3 nucleotides read TGCAGCGTTCGATCTCCGAGGGCCCCGCTCTACGAGCAGTACTTC.

The rearrangement joins TRBV9 to TRBJ1-3, with D unclear. The V end was cut by 3 bases, the J end by 0 bases, with 7 bases between. This CDR3 is built from 14 residues. The germline CDR1 and CDR2 sequences are SGDLS and YYNGEE. The CDR3 DNA reads TGTGCCAGCAGCGCATCTAACTCTGGAAACACCATATATTTT. The encoded protein is CASSASNSGNTIYF.

This chain links TRBV6-4 with TRBJ2-2; TRBD2 might be the D (6 bases). The germline V and J ends were trimmed by 4 bases and 4 bases, with 10 bases remaining between them. The CDR3 covers 14 residues. Germline values: CDR1 MRHNA, CDR2 SNTAGT. The CDR3 region is CASSGEEGTGELFF. CDR3 in DNA: TGTGCCAGCAGTGGGGAGGAGGGCACCGGGGAGCTGTTTTTT.

CDR3 nucleotide sequence: TGTGCCAGTAGGAGCCCAACCGGGACAGGGGTTGGGGAGCAGTACTTC. Encoded protein: CASRSPTGTGVGEQYF. V is TRBV19 and J is TRBJ2-7; TRBD1 matches 10 bases. The length of the CDR3 is 16 residues. V lost 6 bases to trimming and J lost 7 bases; unmatched junction nucleotides: 15. Germline loops: CDR1 LNHDA, CDR2 SQIVND (reference sequence).